This note documents a single TCR beta chain sequence. Its target is unknown. The study ran the assay at deep level. It was across several immunoSEQ plates that each subset's genomic DNA was evenly split. Some clones are missing from TCRdb's copy, which holds only in-frame ones; the method was immunoSEQ multiplex PCR. The sample lists about 2.3 million clones; just under 95% were seen once. This entry comes from a study of shared clonotypes between healthy human individuals. General study points: The generation probabilities recorded for non-shared clonotypes fell below those of clonotypes shared by all four donors. Collection of samples was limited to blood; tissue repertoires likely differ.

V dropped 2 bases and J dropped 2; count of bases not matched to a gene: 3. The CDR3 contains 15 residues. Per the germline V gene, CDR1 is SGHDN and CDR2 is FVKESK. The chain recombines TRBV14 with TRBJ2-7; TRBD2 matches at 10 bases. This receptor was taken from a young man in good health. Some clones in this sample may be carry-over from other donors' samples. The sample comprised naive CD4+ T cells from PBMCs. Subset defined: CD45RA+ positively selected. The CDR3 reads CASSQKLAGTYEQYF. In nucleotides, the CDR3 is TGTGCCAGCAGCCAAAAACTAGCGGGAACCTACGAGCAGTACTTC. The entire variable domain, with the rest obtained from reference TRBV14 and TRBJ2-7, is as follows: EAGVTQFPSHSVIEKGQTVTLRCDPISGHDNLYWYRRVMGKEIKFLLHFVKESKQDESGMPNNRFLAERTGGTYSTLKVQPAELEDSGVYFCASSQKLAGTYEQYFGPGTRLTVT.